Below, 5 T cell receptor beta chains from the same sample are listed, as sequenced in a study of CD8 T cells in Susac syndrome. An input of about 0.45 to 1 ug of RNA was subjected to reverse transcription using random hexamers. MiXCR, applied by TCRdb to the immunoSEQ multiplex PCR reads, yields one record per CDR3 protein. The sample holds under 350,000 distinct CDR3 sequences, 90% to 95% seen once. The sequenced sample was CD4+ T cells from PBMCs. The receptors here all came from a human donor with multiple sclerosis.

V and J are TRBV30 and TRBJ2-1, with no clear D. Trimming shortened V by 0 bases and J by 3 bases, and 12 bases separated the two germline ends. There are 15 residues in the CDR3. Germline CDR1 is GTSNPN and CDR2 is SVGIG (reference sequence). CDR3 residues: CAWSVEYRDYNEQFF. Written as DNA, the CDR3 is TGTGCCTGGAGTGTAGAATATAGGGACTACAATGAGCAGTTCTTC.

This chain links TRBV11-3 with TRBJ1-3, with TRBD1 as a possible D gene (5 bases). Germline V gives CDR1 SGHNT, CDR2 YENEEA. This CDR3 spans 16 amino acids. Trimming shortened V by 5 bases and J by 0 bases, and 14 bases separated the two germline ends. The CDR3 loop is CASSPSSGTSGNTIYF. Here the CDR3 DNA reads TGTGCCAGCAGCCCTTCTTCGGGGACCTCTGGAAACACCATATATTTT.

This clonotype was picked up one time. J is TRBJ2-7 and V is TRBV11-2, with TRBD2 as a possible D gene (5 bases). The V gene lost 2 bases and the J gene lost 5 bases, with 7 bases spanning the gap. This CDR3 is 12 amino acids long. From germline, CDR1 is SGHAT and CDR2 FQNNGV. The CDR3 DNA sequence: TGTGCCAGCAGCTTAAAGAGGGACGAGCAGTACTTC. Protein: CASSLKRDEQYF.

The chain couples TRBV10-2 to TRBJ1-2; no clear D gene. The CDR3 has 14 amino acids. Germline lookup yields CDR1 WSHSY and CDR2 SAAADI. Trimming took off 3 bases at V and 5 bases at J, with 13 bases between the two ends. In DNA form, the CDR3 reads TGCGCCAGCAGTGACCCCGGACGGATTTATGGCTACACCTTC. It is translated as CASSDPGRIYGYTF.

The V gene is TRBV11-2, the J gene TRBJ2-3, with D uncertain. This CDR3 comprises 14 residues. CDR1 SGHAT and CDR2 FQNNGV come from the germline V gene. Trimming cost V 6 bases and J 6 bases, with 16 bases left between them. CDR3 loop: CASRPDQFMDTQYF. CDR3 coding DNA: TGTGCCAGCAGACCGGACCAGTTTATGGATACGCAGTATTTT.